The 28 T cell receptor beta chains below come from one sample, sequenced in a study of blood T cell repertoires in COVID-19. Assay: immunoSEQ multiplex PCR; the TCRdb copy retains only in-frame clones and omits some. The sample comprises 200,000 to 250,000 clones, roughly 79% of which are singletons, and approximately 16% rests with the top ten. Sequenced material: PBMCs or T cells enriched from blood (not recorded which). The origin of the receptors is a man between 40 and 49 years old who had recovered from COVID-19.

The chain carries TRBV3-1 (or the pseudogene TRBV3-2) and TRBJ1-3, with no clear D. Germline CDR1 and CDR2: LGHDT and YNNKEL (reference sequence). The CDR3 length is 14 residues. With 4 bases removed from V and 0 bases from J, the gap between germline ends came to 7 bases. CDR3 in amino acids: CASSRTDSGNTIYF. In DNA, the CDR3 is TGTGCCAGCAGCCGCACAGACTCTGGAAACACCATATATTTT.

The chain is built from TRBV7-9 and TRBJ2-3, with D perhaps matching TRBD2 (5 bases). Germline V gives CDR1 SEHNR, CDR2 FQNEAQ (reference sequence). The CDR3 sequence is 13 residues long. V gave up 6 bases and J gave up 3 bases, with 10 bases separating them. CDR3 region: CASRRTGTDTQYF. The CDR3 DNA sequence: TGTGCCAGCAGACGAACGGGAACAGATACGCAGTATTTT.

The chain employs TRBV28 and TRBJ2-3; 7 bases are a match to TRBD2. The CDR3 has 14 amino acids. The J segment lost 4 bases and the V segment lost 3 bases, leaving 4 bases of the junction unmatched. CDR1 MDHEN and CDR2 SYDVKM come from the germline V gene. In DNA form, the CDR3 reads TGTGCCAGCAGTTTTCGACTAGCCGCAGATACGCAGTATTTT. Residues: CASSFRLAADTQYF.

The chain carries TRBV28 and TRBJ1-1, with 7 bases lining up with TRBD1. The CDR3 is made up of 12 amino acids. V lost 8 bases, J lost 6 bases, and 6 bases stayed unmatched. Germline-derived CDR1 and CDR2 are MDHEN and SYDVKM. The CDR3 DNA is TGTGCCAGCCAACAGGGGCCCGCTGAAGCTTTCTTT. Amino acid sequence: CASQQGPAEAFF.

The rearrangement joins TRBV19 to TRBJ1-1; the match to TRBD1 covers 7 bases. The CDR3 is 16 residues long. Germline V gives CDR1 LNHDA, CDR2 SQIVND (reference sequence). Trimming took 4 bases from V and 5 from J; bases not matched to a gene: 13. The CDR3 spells CASSTDPLGGATEAFF. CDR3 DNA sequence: TGTGCCAGTAGTACGGATCCCCTAGGGGGCGCAACTGAAGCTTTCTTT.

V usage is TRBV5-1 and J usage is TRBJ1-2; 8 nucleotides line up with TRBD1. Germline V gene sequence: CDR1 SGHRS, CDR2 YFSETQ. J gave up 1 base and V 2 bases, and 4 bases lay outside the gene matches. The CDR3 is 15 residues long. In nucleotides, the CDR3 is TGCGCCAGCAGCTTCGGGACAGGAGTTAACTATGGCTACACCTTC. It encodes CASSFGTGVNYGYTF.

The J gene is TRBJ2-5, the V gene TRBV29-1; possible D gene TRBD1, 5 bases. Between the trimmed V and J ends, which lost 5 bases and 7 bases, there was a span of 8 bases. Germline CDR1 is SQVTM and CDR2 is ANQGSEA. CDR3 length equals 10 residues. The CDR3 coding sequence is TGCAGCGTTTCTACAGGGACCCAGTACTTC. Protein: CSVSTGTQYF.

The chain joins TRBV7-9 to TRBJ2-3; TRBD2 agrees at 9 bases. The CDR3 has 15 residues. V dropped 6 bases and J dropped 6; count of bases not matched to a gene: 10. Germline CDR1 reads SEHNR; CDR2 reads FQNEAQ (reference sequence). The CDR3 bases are TGTGCCAGCAGTACTTCCGGGACTAGCCTTGATACGCAGTATTTT. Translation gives CASSTSGTSLDTQYF.

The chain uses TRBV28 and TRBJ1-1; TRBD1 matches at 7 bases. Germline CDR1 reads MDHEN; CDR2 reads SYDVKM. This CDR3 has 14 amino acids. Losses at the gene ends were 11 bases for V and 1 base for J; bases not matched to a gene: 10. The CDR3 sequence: CAVQVTGKNTEAFF. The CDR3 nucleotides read TGTGCCGTCCAAGTGACAGGGAAGAACACTGAAGCTTTCTTT.

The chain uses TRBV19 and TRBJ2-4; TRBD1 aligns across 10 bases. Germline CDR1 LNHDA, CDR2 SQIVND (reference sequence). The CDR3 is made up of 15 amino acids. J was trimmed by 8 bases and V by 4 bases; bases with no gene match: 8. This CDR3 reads CASSTIRTGGHIQYF. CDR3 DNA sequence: TGTGCCAGTAGTACCATCCGGACAGGGGGTCACATTCAGTACTTC.

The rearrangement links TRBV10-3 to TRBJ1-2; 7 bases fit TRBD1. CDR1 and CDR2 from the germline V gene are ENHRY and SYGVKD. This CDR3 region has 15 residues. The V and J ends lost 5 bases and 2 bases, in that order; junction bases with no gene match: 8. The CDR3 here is CAISPRTGLNYGYTF. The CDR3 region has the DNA TGTGCCATCAGTCCCAGGACAGGATTAAACTATGGCTACACCTTC.

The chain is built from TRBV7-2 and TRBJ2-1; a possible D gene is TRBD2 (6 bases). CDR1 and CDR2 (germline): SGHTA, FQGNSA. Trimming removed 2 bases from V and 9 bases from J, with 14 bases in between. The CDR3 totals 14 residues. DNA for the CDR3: TGTGCCAGCAGCTTACGCCGGGAGTCGACTGAGCAGTTCTTC. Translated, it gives CASSLRRESTEQFF.

CDR3 protein: CASSLDLRGGTEAFF. Written as DNA, the CDR3 is TGTGCCAGCAGCTTAGATCTTAGAGGGGGCACTGAAGCTTTCTTT. This sequence joins TRBV11-2 and TRBJ1-1; D is perhaps TRBD1 (6 bases). V lost 0 bases and J lost 4, with 12 bases in between. Germline CDR1 SGHAT, CDR2 FQNNGV. CDR3 length: 15 amino acids.

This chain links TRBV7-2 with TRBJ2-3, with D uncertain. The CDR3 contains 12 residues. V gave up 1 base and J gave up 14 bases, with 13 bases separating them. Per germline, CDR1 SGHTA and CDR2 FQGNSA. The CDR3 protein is CASSLGLFERYF. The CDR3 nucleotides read TGTGCCAGCAGCTTAGGACTGTTTGAGCGGTATTTT.

The CDR3 protein is CASSSTSGGLQETQYF. Written as DNA, the CDR3 is TGTGCCAGCAGTTCGACTAGCGGGGGACTCCAAGAGACCCAGTACTTC. The genes are TRBV6-2 or TRBV6-3 and TRBJ2-5, with TRBD2 matching 12 bases. This CDR3 region has 16 residues. Germline CDR1 and CDR2: MNHEY and SVGEGT. J lost 1 base, V lost 4 bases, and 4 bases had no gene match.

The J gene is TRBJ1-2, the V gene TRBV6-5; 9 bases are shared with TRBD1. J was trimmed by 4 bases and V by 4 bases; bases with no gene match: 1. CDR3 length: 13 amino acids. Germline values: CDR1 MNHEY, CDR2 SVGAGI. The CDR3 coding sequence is TGTGCCAGCAGTTCGGACAGGGGCTATGGCTACACCTTC. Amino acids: CASSSDRGYGYTF.

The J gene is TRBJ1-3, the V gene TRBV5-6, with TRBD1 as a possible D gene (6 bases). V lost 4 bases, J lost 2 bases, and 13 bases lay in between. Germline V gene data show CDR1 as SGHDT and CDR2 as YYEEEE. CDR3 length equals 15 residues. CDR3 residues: CASSATGSAGNTIYF. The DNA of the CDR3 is TGTGCCAGCAGCGCGACAGGTAGCGCTGGAAACACCATATATTTT.

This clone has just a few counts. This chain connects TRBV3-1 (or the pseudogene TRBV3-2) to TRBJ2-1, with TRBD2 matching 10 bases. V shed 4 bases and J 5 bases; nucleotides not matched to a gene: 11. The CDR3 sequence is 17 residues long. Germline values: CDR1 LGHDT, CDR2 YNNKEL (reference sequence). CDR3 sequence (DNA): TGTGCCAGCAGCCGACAATTGACTAGCGGGCCGCACAATGAGCAGTTCTTC. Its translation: CASSRQLTSGPHNEQFF.

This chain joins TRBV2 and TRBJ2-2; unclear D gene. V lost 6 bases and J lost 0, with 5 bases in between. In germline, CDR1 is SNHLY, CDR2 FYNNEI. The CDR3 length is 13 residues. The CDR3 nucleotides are TGTGCCAGCAGAACAGCGAACACCGGGGAGCTGTTTTTT. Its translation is CASRTANTGELFF.

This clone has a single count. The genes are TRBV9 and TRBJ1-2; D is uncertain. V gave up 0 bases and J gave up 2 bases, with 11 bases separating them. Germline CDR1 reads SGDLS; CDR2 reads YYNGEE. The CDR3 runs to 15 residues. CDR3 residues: CASSVAMGSNYGYTF. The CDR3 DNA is TGTGCCAGCAGCGTAGCGATGGGCAGCAACTATGGCTACACCTTC.

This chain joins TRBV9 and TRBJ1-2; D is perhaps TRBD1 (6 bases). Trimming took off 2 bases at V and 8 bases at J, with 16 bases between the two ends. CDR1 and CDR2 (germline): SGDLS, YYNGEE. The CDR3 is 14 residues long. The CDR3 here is CASSVYRVPGGYTF. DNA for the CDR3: TGTGCCAGCAGCGTGTACAGGGTCCCTGGAGGCTACACCTTC. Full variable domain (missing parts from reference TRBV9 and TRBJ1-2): DSGVTQTPKHLITATGQRVTLRCSPRSGDLSVYWYQQSLDQGLQFLIQYYNGEERAKGNILERFSAQQFPDLHSELNLSSLELGDSALYFCASSVYRVPGGYTFGSGTRLTVV.

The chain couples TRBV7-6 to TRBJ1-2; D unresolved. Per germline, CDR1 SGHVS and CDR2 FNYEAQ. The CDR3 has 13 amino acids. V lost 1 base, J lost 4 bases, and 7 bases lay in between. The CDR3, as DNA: TGTGCCAGCAGCTTAGGGGCAGGCTATGGCTACACCTTC. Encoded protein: CASSLGAGYGYTF.

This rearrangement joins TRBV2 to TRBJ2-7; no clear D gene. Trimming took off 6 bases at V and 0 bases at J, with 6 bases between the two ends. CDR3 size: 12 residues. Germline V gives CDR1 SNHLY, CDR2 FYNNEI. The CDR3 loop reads CASRDTSYEQYF. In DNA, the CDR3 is TGTGCCAGCAGAGACACCTCCTACGAGCAGTACTTC.

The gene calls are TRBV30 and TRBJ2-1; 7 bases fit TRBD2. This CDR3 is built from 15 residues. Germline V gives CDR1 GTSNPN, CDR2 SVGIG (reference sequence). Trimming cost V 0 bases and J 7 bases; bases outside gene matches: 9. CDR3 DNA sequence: TGTGCCTGGAGTGTAGGGACTAACTCGGGTAATGAGCAGTTCTTC. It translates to CAWSVGTNSGNEQFF.

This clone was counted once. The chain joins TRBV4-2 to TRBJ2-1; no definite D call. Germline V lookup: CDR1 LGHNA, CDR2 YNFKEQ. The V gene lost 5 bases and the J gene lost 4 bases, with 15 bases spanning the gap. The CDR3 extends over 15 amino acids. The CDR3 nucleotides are TGTGCCAGCAGCATGGTGGGCAGCCTATACAATGAGCAGTTCTTC. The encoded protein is CASSMVGSLYNEQFF.

The CDR3 DNA is TGTGCCAGCAGCTTATTTCCCCCACCAATCCGGGAATCCTACGAGCAGTACTTC. This translates into CASSLFPPPIRESYEQYF. This chain joins TRBV7-9 and TRBJ2-7, with TRBD2 as a possible D gene (5 bases). The V gene's germline CDR1 is SEHNR and CDR2 FQNEAQ (reference sequence). This CDR3 comprises 18 residues. V was shortened by 2 bases and J by 1 base, with 21 bases between the two germline ends.

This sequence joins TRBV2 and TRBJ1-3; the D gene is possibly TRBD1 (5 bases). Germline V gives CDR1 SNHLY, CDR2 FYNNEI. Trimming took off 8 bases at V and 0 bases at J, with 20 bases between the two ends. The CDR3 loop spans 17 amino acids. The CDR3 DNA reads TGTGCCAGCTTAGTAACGGGACTCCCCTCCTCTGGAAACACCATATATTTT. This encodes CASLVTGLPSSGNTIYF.

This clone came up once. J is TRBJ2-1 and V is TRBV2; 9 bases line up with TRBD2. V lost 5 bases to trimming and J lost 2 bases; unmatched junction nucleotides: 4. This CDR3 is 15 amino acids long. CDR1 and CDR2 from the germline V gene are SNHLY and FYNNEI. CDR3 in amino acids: CASSYSSGAYNEQFF. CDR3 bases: TGTGCCAGCAGTTATTCTAGCGGGGCCTACAATGAGCAGTTCTTC.